This TCR beta chain stems from a study of T cell responses to AZD1222 COVID-19 vaccine. Regarding this clone: What it binds is not known.

The germline V gene encodes CDR1 MDHEN and CDR2 SYDVKM. This CDR3 region has 19 residues. With V trimmed by 5 bases and J by 2 bases, 18 bases remained unmatched. Study conclusions and caveats: Spike-specific TCR breadth and depth grew following two AZD1222 doses. Unmutated variant regions reportedly attract nearly half of all spike-specific TCRs. Clonal diversity may have been underestimated, and the donors were mostly white British, with more females than males. Only a handful of AZD1222 recipients, five to seven in all, had baseline seropositivity.

Only in-frame clones appear in the TCRdb table, and some are missing; sequencing was by immunoSEQ multiplex PCR. The sample records 140,000 to 150,000 clones, about 92% being singletons. This clonotype was sampled from an adult who received the AZD1222 COVID-19 vaccine. This sequence joins TRBV28 and TRBJ1-3; 7 nucleotides match TRBD1. Sample: peripheral blood, taken 28 days after the second AZD1222 dose. This chain's CDR3 is CASSPSGTENQGPGNTIYF. The CDR3 nucleotides read TGTGCCAGCAGTCCATCCGGGACAGAAAACCAGGGACCTGGAAACACCATATATTTT.